This paragraph reports one T cell receptor beta chain. What it binds is not known. It was at deep level that the assay was run. Only in-frame clones appear in the TCRdb table, and some are missing; sequencing was by immunoSEQ multiplex PCR. The table has roughly 1 million clones, about 80% seen once. Germline V gives CDR1 MNHEY, CDR2 SMNVEV (reference sequence). The V and J ends lost 3 bases and 8 bases respectively, with 4 bases between them. The CDR3 loop spans 11 amino acids. Only Caucasian adults living in Nashville, Tennessee made up the donor group. The sample comes from a study of shared clonotypes between healthy human individuals. Overall study results and limits: Shared clonotypes across all four donors exceeded non-shared ones in generation probability.

Sample: memory CD4+ T cells from PBMCs. Subset indicated: CD45RA-negative fraction. This TCR came from a man aged 18 to 35 in good health. Some clones in this sample may be carry-over from other donors' samples. The rearrangement links TRBV27 to TRBJ2-2, with no clear D. The CDR3 region is CASSFWGELFF. In nucleotides, the CDR3 is TGTGCCAGCAGTTTCTGGGGGGAGCTGTTTTTT.